Below are 22 T cell receptor beta chains sequenced from a single sample in a study of blood T cell repertoires in COVID-19. The data were produced by immunoSEQ multiplex PCR, yet TCRdb's version contains in-frame clones alone and is incomplete. The table includes 100,000 to 150,000 clones, roughly 88% detected once. Material for sequencing was peripheral blood. These receptors originate from a woman aged 45-60 years with active or convalescent COVID-19.

V gene TRBV27 combines with J gene TRBJ2-3, with D possibly matching TRBD1 (5 bases). CDR3 length equals 13 residues. Trimming cost V 8 bases and J 2 bases, with 11 bases left between them. The germline V gene has CDR1 MNHEY and CDR2 SMNVEV (reference sequence). CDR3 DNA sequence: TGTGCCAGCGGGGCATCCACCACAGATACGCAGTATTTT. Translating it yields CASGASTTDTQYF.

The chain employs TRBV9 and TRBJ2-1; D perhaps matches TRBD2 (5 bases). The ends were cut back, 2 bases at V and 0 bases at J, with 9 bases in the middle. Germline V CDR1 and CDR2: SGDLS, YYNGEE. This CDR3 has 15 residues. CDR3 region: CASSVSGNSYNEQFF. For the CDR3, the DNA is TGTGCCAGCAGCGTCAGCGGCAACTCCTACAATGAGCAGTTCTTC.

The chain employs TRBV28 and TRBJ1-2; 7 bases map to TRBD1. The CDR3 has 15 residues. The trim removed 5 bases at V and 8 bases at J, leaving 14 bases unmatched. Germline V gene data show CDR1 as MDHEN and CDR2 as SYDVKM. The CDR3 protein is CASSRPGTGVFGYTF. The CDR3 DNA reads TGTGCCAGCAGTCGCCCCGGAACAGGGGTCTTCGGCTACACCTTC.

The chain uses TRBV30 and TRBJ1-2; 10 nucleotides align to TRBD1. J gave up 6 bases and V 0 bases, and 10 bases lay outside the gene matches. The CDR3 extends over 16 amino acids. Germline V lookup: CDR1 GTSNPN, CDR2 SVGIG (reference sequence). The chain's CDR3 is CAWSVRGDRGWDGYTF. The CDR3 nucleotides read TGTGCCTGGAGTGTACGAGGGGACAGGGGATGGGATGGCTACACCTTC.

In this sample, this clone turned up a few times. The chain has TRBV6-2 or TRBV6-3 and TRBJ1-4; D perhaps matches TRBD1 (6 bases). CDR3 size: 14 residues. V shed 5 bases and J shed 4 bases, with 11 bases lying between them. Germline CDR1 reads MNHEY; CDR2 reads SVGEGT. The CDR3 nucleotides are TGTGCCAGCAGTGACCAGGGGATTAATGAAAAACTGTTTTTT. Amino acids: CASSDQGINEKLFF.

This rearrangement joins TRBV10-3 to TRBJ2-6, with 12 bases matching TRBD1. The CDR3 contains 17 residues. Germline-derived CDR1 and CDR2 are ENHRY and SYGVKD. The V segment lost 6 bases and the J segment 4 bases; nucleotides outside the gene matches: 7. The chain's CDR3 is CAISLGTGGSGANVLTF. CDR3 DNA: TGTGCCATCAGCCTCGGGACAGGGGGCTCAGGGGCCAACGTCCTGACTTTC.

The CDR3 sequence is CASSRQRTRQETQYF. CDR3 sequence (DNA): TGTGCCAGCAGCCGGCAGCGGACCCGCCAAGAGACCCAGTACTTC. The chain combines TRBV5-4 with TRBJ2-5; maybe TRBD2 (5 bases). Trimming stripped 4 bases from V and 1 base from J, with 14 bases between. This CDR3 spans 15 amino acids. Germline V gene lookup returns CDR1 SGHNT and CDR2 YYREEE (reference sequence).

The chain combines TRBV28 with TRBJ1-5; D is unresolved. The germline gives CDR1 MDHEN, CDR2 SYDVKM. There are 15 residues in the CDR3. Trimming took 4 bases from V and 3 from J, leaving 13 bases between them. CDR3: CASSSKTGYNQPQHF. In DNA, the CDR3 is TGTGCCAGCAGTTCCAAGACGGGTTACAATCAGCCCCAGCATTTT.

V is TRBV4-3 and J is TRBJ2-2; 12 nucleotides agree with TRBD2. V shed 3 bases, J shed 7 bases, and the junction held 9 bases outside the gene matches. CDR3 size: 17 residues. Germline CDR1 and CDR2: LGHNA and YSLEER. The CDR3 DNA reads TGCGCCAGCAGCCACTCGACTAGCGGGAGAATGGTCGGGGAGCTGTTTTTT. This encodes CASSHSTSGRMVGELFF.

The chain joins TRBV27 to TRBJ1-2, with 9 positions matching TRBD1. CDR1 is MNHEY and CDR2 is SMNVEV in the germline V gene (reference sequence). The CDR3 is 15 residues long. Trimming cost V 5 bases and J 5 bases; bases outside gene matches: 9. CDR3 in amino acids: CASSPDRGNLYGYTF. Here the CDR3 DNA reads TGTGCCAGCAGTCCGGACAGGGGAAATTTGTATGGCTACACCTTC.

This clone was counted a single time. V gene TRBV5-4 combines with J gene TRBJ2-2; perhaps TRBD1 as D (5 bases). This CDR3 is built from 15 residues. Germline V gives CDR1 SGHNT, CDR2 YYREEE (reference sequence). Between the trimmed V and J ends, which lost 0 bases and 6 bases, there was a span of 12 bases. CDR3 in DNA: TGTGCCAGCAGCTTGGCGGGTATGGGGCCCGGGGAGCTGTTTTTT. Its protein product is CASSLAGMGPGELFF.

The chain has TRBV7-3 and TRBJ2-7; 9 positions match TRBD2. Germline CDR1 reads SGHTA; CDR2 reads FQGTGA. The CDR3 contains 16 residues. After removal of 2 bases from V and 5 bases from J, the junction contained 10 bases not matched to a gene. CDR3 nucleotide sequence: TGTGCCAGCAGCTTAGGGCTAGCGGGACCCGTCAACGAGCAGTACTTC. This codes for CASSLGLAGPVNEQYF. Variable domain in full (rest from reference TRBV7-3 and TRBJ2-7): GAGVSQTPSNKVTEKGKYVELRCDPISGHTALYWYRQSLGQGPEFLIYFQGTGAADDSGLPNDRFFAVRPEGSVSTLKIQRTERGDSAVYLCASSLGLAGPVNEQYFGPGTRLTVT.

The chain carries TRBV5-4 and TRBJ1-4, with 9 bases identical to TRBD1. The V segment lost 4 bases and the J segment 7 bases; nucleotides outside the gene matches: 5. Germline V gives CDR1 SGHNT, CDR2 YYREEE (reference sequence). There are 14 residues in the CDR3. This CDR3 is CASSAPGQGEKLFF. The DNA of the CDR3 is TGTGCCAGCAGCGCGCCGGGACAGGGTGAAAAACTGTTTTTT.

J is TRBJ2-7 and V is TRBV2, with 14 bases lining up with TRBD2. This CDR3 is 14 amino acids long. J was trimmed by 4 bases and V by 6 bases; bases with no gene match: 2. Germline CDR1 and CDR2: SNHLY and FYNNEI. CDR3 nucleotides: TGTGCCAGCAGGGGGACTAGCGGGAGATACGAGCAGTACTTC. Protein product: CASRGTSGRYEQYF.

This sequence joins TRBV4-2 and TRBJ2-1; 12 nucleotides match TRBD2. Germline loops: CDR1 LGHNA, CDR2 YNFKEQ. The CDR3 is 17 amino acids. V was clipped by 4 bases and J by 8 bases; unmatched bases: 12. DNA of the CDR3: TGTGCCAGCAGCCGGACTAGCGGGGATCCAGGGATCGATGAGCAGTTCTTC. Translating it yields CASSRTSGDPGIDEQFF.

This clone was seen just once. The chain joins TRBV30 to TRBJ1-6; D is unclear. Trimming stripped 7 bases from V and 8 bases from J, with 18 bases between. Germline loops: CDR1 GTSNPN, CDR2 SVGIG (reference sequence). CDR3 size: 14 residues. The CDR3 DNA is TGTGCCTCCCACCTCTTTAGTTCGGATTCACCCCTCCACTTT. Amino acid sequence: CASHLFSSDSPLHF.

This sequence joins TRBV30 and TRBJ1-6; 9 positions match TRBD1. Looked up from germline, CDR1 is GTSNPN and CDR2 is SVGIG (reference sequence). Germline trimming cut 5 bases from V and 6 bases from J; bases unmatched to any gene: 8. This CDR3 is built from 15 residues. CDR3 protein: CAWQGQGGGNSPLHF. Here the CDR3 DNA reads TGTGCCTGGCAGGGACAGGGAGGAGGTAATTCACCCCTCCACTTT. Looking up the rest from reference TRBV30 and TRBJ1-6 gives the full variable domain: SQTIHQWPATLVQPVGSPLSLECTVEGTSNPNLYWYRQAAGRGLQLLFYSVGIGQISSEVPQNLSASRPQDRQFILSSKKLLLSDSGFYLCAWQGQGGGNSPLHFGNGTRLTVT.

The rearrangement uses TRBV10-1 and TRBJ1-4; 10 bases map to TRBD1. V dropped 2 bases and J dropped 4; count of bases not matched to a gene: 1. The CDR3 loop spans 15 amino acids. Germline V gene lookup returns CDR1 WNHNN and CDR2 SYGVQD (reference sequence). The chain's CDR3 is CASSEGQGGNEKLFF. DNA for the CDR3: TGCGCCAGCAGTGAGGGACAGGGGGGTAATGAAAAACTGTTTTTT.

The CDR3 region has the DNA TGTGCCTGGCGGGGGGGCAATAGGAACTATGGCTACACCTTC. This encodes CAWRGGNRNYGYTF. The V call is TRBV30, the J call TRBJ1-2; possibly TRBD1 for D (6 bases). V lost 5 bases and J lost 2, with 15 bases in between. The germline gives CDR1 GTSNPN, CDR2 SVGIG (reference sequence). This CDR3 is built from 14 residues.

The V gene is TRBV19, the J gene TRBJ1-1; perhaps TRBD1 as D (6 bases). Trimming stripped 6 bases from V and 3 bases from J, with 23 bases between. The germline V gene encodes CDR1 LNHDA and CDR2 SQIVND (reference sequence). This CDR3 comprises 17 residues. This CDR3 reads CASSPWETGEVYTEAFF. In DNA form, the CDR3 reads TGTGCCAGTAGCCCGTGGGAGACAGGAGAGGTTTACACTGAAGCTTTCTTT.

V usage is TRBV28 and J usage is TRBJ1-6; the match to TRBD1 covers 7 bases. CDR1 is MDHEN, CDR2 SYDVKM, per germline. The CDR3 runs to 15 residues. Trimming took 7 bases from V and 9 from J; bases not matched to a gene: 12. The CDR3 DNA reads as TGTGCCAGCACGATATTGACAGGGTTAGGTTCACCCCTCCACTTT. Its translation: CASTILTGLGSPLHF.

The chain couples TRBV4-3 to TRBJ2-5, with 10 positions matching TRBD2. Trimming cost V 5 bases and J 4 bases; bases outside gene matches: 4. The length of the CDR3 is 14 residues. Germline CDR1 is LGHNA and CDR2 is YSLEER. The CDR3 here is CASSSSGGAETQYF. CDR3 coding DNA: TGCGCCAGCAGCTCTAGCGGGGGTGCAGAGACCCAGTACTTC.